The source of this T cell receptor beta chain is a study of blood T cell repertoires in COVID-19. Study-wide context: The samples span acute and convalescent COVID-19 from the United States, Italy and Spain.

The germline V gene encodes CDR1 SEHNR and CDR2 FQNEAQ (reference sequence). The V gene end was trimmed by 6 bases and the J gene end by 2 bases; junction bases not matched to a gene: 15. The CDR3 consists of 19 residues. Only in-frame clones appear in the TCRdb table, and some are missing; sequencing was by immunoSEQ multiplex PCR. This sample has a few hundred thousand clones, with roughly 87% found just once. The chain recombines TRBV7-9 with TRBJ2-6, with 8 bases aligning to TRBD1. This receptor was identified in a man between 18 and 35 years old with acute COVID-19. The sequenced sample consisted of PBMCs or T cells enriched from blood (not recorded which). CDR3 nucleotide sequence: TGTGCCAGCAGTTCCCATGGGGGACAGGCAAAAACTGGGGCCAACGTCCTGACTTTC. The encoded protein is CASSSHGGQAKTGANVLTF.